These 30 T cell receptor beta chains were all obtained from the same sample, sequenced in a study of cytomegalovirus exposure and HLA in healthy donors. Use of 60 Vbeta and 13 Jbeta primers characterized the PCR. The data were produced by immunoSEQ multiplex PCR, yet TCRdb's version contains in-frame clones alone and is incomplete. The table lists 150,000 or so clones, roughly four fifths of them singletons. The material sequenced was PBMCs. The receptors come from a man aged 45-65 years in good health and CMV-seropositive.

The CDR3 region is CASSDRTGLNEKLFF. The CDR3, as DNA: TGTGCCAGCAGTGACCGGACAGGGCTTAATGAAAAACTGTTTTTT. This chain connects TRBV6-1 to TRBJ1-4; 8 nucleotides align to TRBD1. Per the germline V gene, CDR1 is MNHNS and CDR2 is SASEGT. V shed 3 bases and J 4 bases; nucleotides not matched to a gene: 4. The CDR3 covers 15 residues.

The genes are TRBV7-3 and TRBJ2-2, with 15 bases identical to TRBD2. V lost 3 bases and J lost 4; bases outside the gene matches: 6. In germline, CDR1 is SGHTA, CDR2 FQGTGA. The length of the CDR3 is 18 residues. The CDR3 DNA reads as TGTGCCAGCAGCTTGTGGACTAGCGGGGGGGCCACCACCGGGGAGCTGTTTTTT. This sequence encodes CASSLWTSGGATTGELFF.

V and J are TRBV6-6 and TRBJ1-1; D not resolved. The V and J ends lost 1 base and 7 bases respectively, with 10 bases between them. Germline V gene sequence: CDR1 MNHNY, CDR2 SVGAGI (reference sequence). This CDR3 region has 13 residues. CDR3: CASSYYGGNEAFF. The CDR3 DNA reads as TGTGCCAGCAGTTACTACGGCGGAAATGAAGCTTTCTTT.

This clone was seen a single time. The chain has TRBV9 and TRBJ2-2, with D uncertain. Trimming shortened V by 0 bases and J by 3 bases, and 6 bases separated the two germline ends. The CDR3 consists of 14 residues. Per the germline V gene, CDR1 is SGDLS and CDR2 is YYNGEE. The CDR3 coding sequence is TGTGCCAGCAGCGTAGGCCAGTACACCGGGGAGCTGTTTTTT. Protein: CASSVGQYTGELFF.

The chain is built from TRBV11-1 and TRBJ2-7, with no clear D. The germline V and J ends were trimmed by 3 bases and 2 bases, with 23 bases remaining between them. CDR3 length: 18 amino acids. CDR1 and CDR2 (germline): SGHAT, FQDESV (reference sequence). Here the CDR3 DNA reads TGTGCCAGCAGCTTCGTCAGTGGTGTCGCCTCCTCCCCCTACGAGCAGTACTTC. Amino acids: CASSFVSGVASSPYEQYF.

The chain has TRBV10-3 and TRBJ2-3; a possible D gene is TRBD1 (6 bases). V was shortened by 7 bases and J by 2 bases, with 13 bases between the two germline ends. The CDR3 sequence is 14 residues long. Germline-derived CDR1 and CDR2 are ENHRY and SYGVKD. The CDR3 protein is CAITGTTLTDTQYF. The CDR3 nucleotides read TGTGCCATCACCGGGACAACCCTCACAGATACGCAGTATTTT.

This clone was recorded once. The rearrangement joins TRBV19 to TRBJ2-7; 8 bases line up with TRBD1. The CDR3 sequence is 14 residues long. V was pared by 5 bases and J by 3 bases, with 6 bases of the junction left unmatched. CDR1 LNHDA and CDR2 SQIVND come from the germline V gene (reference sequence). The CDR3 sequence: CASSSRQGNYEQYF. For the CDR3, the DNA is TGTGCCAGTAGTTCCCGACAGGGGAACTACGAGCAGTACTTC.

This chain connects TRBV9 to TRBJ2-2; TRBD1 matches at 7 bases. Trimming took 0 bases from V and 5 from J; bases not matched to a gene: 10. Germline loops: CDR1 SGDLS, CDR2 YYNGEE. CDR3 length equals 17 residues. CDR3 region: CASSVVPGTVLTGELFF. The CDR3 coding sequence is TGTGCCAGCAGCGTAGTCCCCGGGACAGTATTAACCGGGGAGCTGTTTTTT.

The chain combines TRBV2 with TRBJ1-5; TRBD1 matches at 7 bases. Trimming removed 3 bases from V and 6 bases from J; junction bases left unmatched: 5. This CDR3 has 14 residues. Germline V gives CDR1 SNHLY, CDR2 FYNNEI. The CDR3 DNA is TGTGCCAGCAGTGACGGAGGGGGCGGTCAGCCCCAGCATTTT. Translation gives CASSDGGGGQPQHF. Looking up the rest from reference TRBV2 and TRBJ1-5 gives the full variable domain: EPEVTQTPSHQVTQMGQEVILRCVPISNHLYFYWYRQILGQKVEFLVSFYNNEISEKSEIFDDQFSVERPDGSNFTLKIRSTKLEDSAMYFCASSDGGGGQPQHFGDGTRLSIL.

J is TRBJ2-2 and V is TRBV9, with D perhaps matching TRBD1 (5 bases). Germline lookup yields CDR1 SGDLS and CDR2 YYNGEE. The CDR3 is 15 amino acids. Trimming removed 2 bases from V and 2 bases from J, with 10 bases in between. The CDR3 region has the DNA TGTGCCAGCAGCGTCGGCAGGGTCAACACCGGGGAGCTGTTTTTT. Its protein product is CASSVGRVNTGELFF.

The rearrangement joins TRBV18 to TRBJ1-1; tentatively, D is TRBD1 (6 bases). The CDR3 is 15 amino acids. Germline CDR1 is KGHSH and CDR2 is LQKENI. V was shortened by 3 bases and J by 10 bases, with 21 bases between the two germline ends. The CDR3 DNA reads as TGTGCCAGCTCACCCGACCGCCCCAAGGACAGACCAGCTTTCTTT. As protein: CASSPDRPKDRPAFF.

The J gene is TRBJ1-3, the V gene TRBV10-1; 10 nucleotides line up with TRBD1. Germline loops: CDR1 WNHNN, CDR2 SYGVQD (reference sequence). Unmatched junction bases numbered 11, after V lost 3 bases and J lost 0 bases. This CDR3 has 19 residues. CDR3 nucleotides: TGCGCCAGCAGTGACCGGGACAGGGGACTCCTAATCTCTGGAAACACCATATATTTT. This translates into CASSDRDRGLLISGNTIYF.

The chain uses TRBV29-1 and TRBJ1-5, with a possible D match to TRBD1 (5 bases). This CDR3 contains 14 residues. Germline values: CDR1 SQVTM, CDR2 ANQGSEA. V lost 5 bases, J lost 3 bases, and 14 bases lay in between. The CDR3, as DNA: TGCAGCGTTCTTGGTCAGGGAATCAATCAGCCCCAGCATTTT. This gives the protein CSVLGQGINQPQHF.

The gene calls are TRBV5-1 and TRBJ1-1; D gene ambiguous. Germline assignment: CDR1 SGHRS and CDR2 YFSETQ. The CDR3 covers 13 residues. V lost 5 bases, J lost 1 base, and 9 bases lay in between. CDR3 DNA: TGCGCCAGCAGTTCACAGACGAACACTGAAGCTTTCTTT. Translating gives CASSSQTNTEAFF.

A single count supports this clone. This chain joins TRBV5-6 and TRBJ2-7, with 10 bases lining up with TRBD2. Germline V gene sequence: CDR1 SGHDT, CDR2 YYEEEE. The V and J ends lost 3 bases and 2 bases, in that order; junction bases with no gene match: 5. The CDR3 has 15 residues. The CDR3: CASSSGLAETYEQYF. The CDR3 DNA sequence: TGTGCCAGCAGCTCCGGACTAGCGGAAACCTACGAGCAGTACTTC.

The chain joins TRBV9 to TRBJ2-1; the match to TRBD2 covers 7 bases. The CDR3 extends over 13 amino acids. V gave up 4 bases and J gave up 9 bases; unmatched junction bases: 7. From germline, CDR1 is SGDLS and CDR2 YYNGEE. The CDR3 DNA reads as TGTGCCAGCAGCCCACTTCGCGGGGGTGAGCAGTTCTTC. This encodes CASSPLRGGEQFF.

The gene calls are TRBV28 and TRBJ1-2; tentatively, D is TRBD1 (5 bases). The CDR3 has 13 residues. Looked up from germline, CDR1 is MDHEN and CDR2 is SYDVKM. Deletions cut 3 bases from V and 5 bases from J, with 10 bases between. This CDR3 reads CASSFTGQYGYTF. CDR3 sequence (DNA): TGTGCCAGCAGTTTTACAGGCCAGTATGGCTACACCTTC.

The V gene is TRBV5-1, the J gene TRBJ1-1; D remains ambiguous. Looked up from germline, CDR1 is SGHRS and CDR2 is YFSETQ. This CDR3 contains 14 residues. V was trimmed by 6 bases and J by 4 bases, leaving 16 bases between them. The CDR3 is CASINGPLGTEAFF. The CDR3 coding sequence is TGCGCCAGCATAAATGGCCCTCTAGGCACTGAAGCTTTCTTT.

V usage is TRBV28 and J usage is TRBJ1-4; 9 positions agree with TRBD1. Trimming cost V 3 bases and J 7 bases; bases outside gene matches: 6. Germline loops: CDR1 MDHEN, CDR2 SYDVKM. This CDR3 has 15 residues. In nucleotides, the CDR3 is TGTGCCAGCAGTTTCTCTGGGGACAGGGTTGAAAAACTGTTTTTT. Its protein product is CASSFSGDRVEKLFF.

CDR3: CAWSLVTPNTEAFF. CDR3 DNA sequence: TGTGCCTGGAGTCTTGTGACACCGAACACTGAAGCTTTCTTT. The V call is TRBV30, the J call TRBJ1-1; D not certain. Trimming stripped 2 bases from V and 1 base from J, with 11 bases between. There are 14 residues in the CDR3. Germline CDR1 and CDR2: GTSNPN and SVGIG (reference sequence).

This chain uses TRBV6-6 with TRBJ2-7; 7 bases line up with TRBD1. Per germline, CDR1 MNHNY and CDR2 SVGAGI (reference sequence). J was trimmed by 7 bases and V by 8 bases; bases with no gene match: 5. The CDR3 spans 11 residues. The CDR3 bases are TGTGCCAGCTCCAGGGGGAATGAGCAGTACTTC. It yields the protein CASSRGNEQYF.

This clone showed up just a few times. V gene TRBV6-1 combines with J gene TRBJ1-2; D might be TRBD1 (5 bases). CDR1 and CDR2 (germline): MNHNS, SASEGT. The CDR3 has 15 amino acids. V lost 4 bases, J lost 1 base, and 13 bases lay in between. The CDR3: CASSAQVDSNYGYTF. The DNA for the CDR3 is TGTGCCAGCAGTGCCCAAGTAGACAGTAACTATGGCTACACCTTC.

The chain joins TRBV5-6 to TRBJ2-5, with a weak D call TRBD2 (5 bases). V lost 4 bases, J lost 11 bases, and 18 bases lay in between. Per the germline V gene, CDR1 is SGHDT and CDR2 is YYEEEE. The CDR3 is 13 residues long. DNA for the CDR3: TGTGCCAGCAGCCCAGACCCCGAGGGAGAGCAGTACTTC. This codes for CASSPDPEGEQYF.

CDR3 bases: TGTGCCAGCAGCCAAAGGCTGCCCCTGGGGACAGGGGTAAATAAAGAGGGAAATCAGCCCCAGCATTTT. Amino acids: CASSQRLPLGTGVNKEGNQPQHF. The chain joins TRBV4-2 to TRBJ1-5; TRBD1 matches at 10 bases. The ends lost 2 bases at V and 4 bases at J; junction bases unmatched: 26. Germline V CDR1 and CDR2: LGHNA, YNFKEQ. The CDR3 is made up of 23 amino acids.

Here the CDR3 DNA reads TGTGCCAGTAGTCCCGAGAGGGAGACCCAGTACTTC. Translation gives CASSPERETQYF. This chain links TRBV19 with TRBJ2-5; D unresolved. Germline CDR1 LNHDA, CDR2 SQIVND (reference sequence). V gave up 5 bases and J gave up 5 bases, with 9 bases separating them. CDR3 length equals 12 residues.

The chain uses TRBV5-1 and TRBJ2-2; D may be TRBD2 (6 bases). CDR1 is SGHRS and CDR2 is YFSETQ in the germline V gene. The CDR3 spans 16 residues. With 1 base removed from V and 2 bases from J, the gap between germline ends came to 12 bases. The CDR3 nucleotides are TGCGCCAGCAGCTTGATGGGGGGTCTCAACACCGGGGAGCTGTTTTTT. This gives the protein CASSLMGGLNTGELFF. The full variable domain, completed using reference TRBV5-1 and TRBJ2-2, is KAGVTQTPRYLIKTRGQQVTLSCSPISGHRSVSWYQQTPGQGLQFLFEYFSETQRNKGNFPGRFSGRQFSNSRSEMNVSTLELGDSALYLCASSLMGGLNTGELFFGEGSRLTVL.

In the case of this clone: The germline gene is not matched at one end of the junction; a read error may be the cause. This chain links TRBV7-9 with TRBJ1-5, with 7 positions matching TRBD1. Looked up from germline, CDR1 is SEHNR and CDR2 is FQNEAQ (reference sequence). This CDR3 has 15 amino acids. CDR3 in DNA: TGTTCCAGCAGCACCGGGACAGCCTTCAATCAGCCCCAGCATTTT. Residues: CSSSTGTAFNQPQHF.

In this sample, this clone turned up a few times. The V and J genes are TRBV23-1 and TRBJ1-5, with 11 nucleotides matching TRBD1. TRBV23-1 is designated an ORF whose function remains uncertain. The length of the CDR3 is 19 residues. V was clipped by 0 bases and J by 9 bases; unmatched bases: 16. CDR3 protein: CASSQSMDPRDRGLGPQHF. The CDR3 DNA follows: TGCGCCAGCAGTCAATCAATGGACCCCAGGGACAGGGGGTTAGGGCCCCAGCATTTT.

Details on this clone: Sequence at one end of the junction differs from germline and may be a read error. The chain recombines TRBV7-9 with TRBJ2-1; 8 positions match TRBD1. CDR3 length: 16 residues. Looked up from germline, CDR1 is SEHNR and CDR2 is FQNEAQ (reference sequence). This chain's CDR3 is CTSSQEPGQVNNEQFF. The CDR3 bases are TGTACCAGCAGCCAGGAACCGGGACAGGTCAACAATGAGCAGTTCTTC.

This sequence joins TRBV7-9 and TRBJ2-1; D remains unclear. The CDR3 is 14 amino acids. V lost 1 base and J 7 bases, leaving 11 bases between the germline ends. From germline, CDR1 is SEHNR and CDR2 FQNEAQ (reference sequence). CDR3 coding DNA: TGTGCCAGCAGCTTAGTGCCAGGTAATAATGAGCAGTTCTTC. It translates to CASSLVPGNNEQFF. The whole variable domain, filled in from reference TRBV7-9 and TRBJ2-1, reads DTGVSQNPRHKITKRGQNVTFRCDPISEHNRLYWYRQTLGQGPEFLTYFQNEAQLEKSRLLSDRFSAERPKGSFSTLEIQRTEQGDSAMYLCASSLVPGNNEQFFGPGTRLTVL.